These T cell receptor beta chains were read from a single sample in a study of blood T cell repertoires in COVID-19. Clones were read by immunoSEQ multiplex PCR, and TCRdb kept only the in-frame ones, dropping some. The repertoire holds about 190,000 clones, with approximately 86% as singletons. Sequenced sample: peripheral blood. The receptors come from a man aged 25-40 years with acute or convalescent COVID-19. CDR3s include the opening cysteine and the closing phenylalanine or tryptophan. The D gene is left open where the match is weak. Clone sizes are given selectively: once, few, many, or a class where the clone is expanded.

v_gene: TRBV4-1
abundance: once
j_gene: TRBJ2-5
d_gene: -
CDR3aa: CASSHRQIQETQYF
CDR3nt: TGCGCCAGCAGCCACAGACAGATCCAAGAGACCCAGTACTTC

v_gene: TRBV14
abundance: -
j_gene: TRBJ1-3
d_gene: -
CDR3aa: CASSPGTLGNTIYF
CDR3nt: TGTGCCAGCAGCCCAGGGACACTTGGAAACACCATATATTTT

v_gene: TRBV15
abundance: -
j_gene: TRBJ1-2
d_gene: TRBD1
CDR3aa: CATSRETGGNYGYTF
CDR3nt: TGTGCCACCAGCAGAGAGACAGGGGGGAACTATGGCTACACCTTC

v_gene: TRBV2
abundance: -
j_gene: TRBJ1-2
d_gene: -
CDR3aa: CASLSLNYGYTF
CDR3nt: TGTGCCAGCCTAAGTTTAAACTATGGCTACACCTTC

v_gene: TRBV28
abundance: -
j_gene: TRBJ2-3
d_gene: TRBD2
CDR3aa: CASSLFPLAGNTQYF
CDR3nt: TGTGCCAGCAGTTTATTCCCGCTAGCGGGGAATACGCAGTATTTT

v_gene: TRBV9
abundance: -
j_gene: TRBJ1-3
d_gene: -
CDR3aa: CASSVGGAQPGNTIYF
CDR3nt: TGTGCCAGCAGCGTAGGGGGAGCACAACCTGGAAACACCATATATTTT

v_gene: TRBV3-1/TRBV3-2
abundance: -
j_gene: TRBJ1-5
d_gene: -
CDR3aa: CASSQGRAQPQHF
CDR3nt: TGTGCCAGCAGCCAAGGGAGGGCACAGCCCCAGCATTTT

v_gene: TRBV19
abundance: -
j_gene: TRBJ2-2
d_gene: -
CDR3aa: CASSIGFGTGELFF
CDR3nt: TGTGCCAGTAGTATAGGGTTCGGGACCGGGGAGCTGTTTTTT

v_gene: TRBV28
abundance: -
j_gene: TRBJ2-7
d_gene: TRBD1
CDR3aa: CATRQGFNYEQYF
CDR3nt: TGTGCCACCAGACAGGGGTTTAACTACGAGCAGTACTTC

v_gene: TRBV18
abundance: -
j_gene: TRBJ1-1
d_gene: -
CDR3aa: CASSPTALEAFF
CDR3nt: TGTGCCAGCTCACCGACAGCCCTTGAAGCTTTCTTT

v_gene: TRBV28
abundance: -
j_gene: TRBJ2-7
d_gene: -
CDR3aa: CASSLNGPYEQYF
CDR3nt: TGTGCCAGCAGTTTAAATGGGCCCTACGAGCAGTACTTC

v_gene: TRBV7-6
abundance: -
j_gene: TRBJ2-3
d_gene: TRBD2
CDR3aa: CASSHRTSFLPDTQYF
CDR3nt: TGTGCCAGCAGTCACAGGACTAGCTTTCTACCAGATACGCAGTATTTT

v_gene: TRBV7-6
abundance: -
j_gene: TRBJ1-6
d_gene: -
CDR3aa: CASSPSGGQASPLHF
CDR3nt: TGTGCCAGCAGCCCTTCGGGGGGGCAGGCTTCACCCCTCCACTTT

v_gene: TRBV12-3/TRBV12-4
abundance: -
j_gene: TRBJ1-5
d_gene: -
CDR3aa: CASSLGRRPQHF
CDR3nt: TGTGCCAGCAGTTTGGGCAGAAGGCCCCAGCATTTT

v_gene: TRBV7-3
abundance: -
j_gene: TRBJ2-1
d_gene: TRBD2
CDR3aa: CASSLQLAGLNEQFF
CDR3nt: TGTGCCAGCAGCTTACAACTAGCGGGGCTCAATGAGCAGTTCTTC

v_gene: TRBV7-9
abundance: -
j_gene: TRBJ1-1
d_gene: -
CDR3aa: CASSLSGGHTEAFF
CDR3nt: TGTGCCAGCAGCTTATCCGGGGGACACACTGAAGCTTTCTTT

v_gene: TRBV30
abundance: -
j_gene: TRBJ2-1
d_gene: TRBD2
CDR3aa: CAWSAPLAGGSYNEQFF
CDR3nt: TGTGCCTGGAGTGCCCCCCTAGCGGGGGGCTCCTACAATGAGCAGTTCTTC

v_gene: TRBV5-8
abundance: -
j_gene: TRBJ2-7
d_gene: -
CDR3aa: CASSPDWGRPSEQYF
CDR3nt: TGTGCCAGCAGCCCCGATTGGGGCCGCCCCAGCGAGCAGTACTTC

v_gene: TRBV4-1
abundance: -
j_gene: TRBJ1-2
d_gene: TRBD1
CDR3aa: CASSQSGTGGSLSDYGYTF
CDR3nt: TGCGCCAGCAGCCAATCCGGGACAGGGGGCTCCCTTTCTGACTATGGCTACACCTTC

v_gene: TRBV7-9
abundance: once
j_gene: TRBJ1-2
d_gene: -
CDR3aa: CASSLTPTATSYGYTF
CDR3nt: TGTGCCAGCAGCTTAACCCCTACGGCGACTTCCTATGGCTACACCTTC

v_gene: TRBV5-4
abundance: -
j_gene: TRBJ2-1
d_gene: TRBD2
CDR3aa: CASSFIAGGTYNEQFF
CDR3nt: TGTGCCAGCAGCTTTATAGCGGGGGGGACCTACAATGAGCAGTTCTTC

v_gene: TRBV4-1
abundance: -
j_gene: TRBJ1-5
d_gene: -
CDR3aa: CASSQVRGGQPQHF
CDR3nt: TGCGCCAGCAGCCAAGTTCGGGGTGGTCAGCCCCAGCATTTT

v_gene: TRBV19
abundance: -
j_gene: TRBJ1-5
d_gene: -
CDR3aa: CASTDSISNQPQHF
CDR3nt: TGTGCCAGTACTGACAGCATTAGCAATCAGCCCCAGCATTTT

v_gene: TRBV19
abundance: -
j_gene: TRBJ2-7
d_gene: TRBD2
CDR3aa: CATSREALYYEQYF
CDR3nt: TGTGCCACCTCGCGGGAGGCGTTGTACTACGAGCAGTACTTC

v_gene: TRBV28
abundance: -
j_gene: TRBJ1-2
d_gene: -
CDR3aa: CASSSPTGGSTF
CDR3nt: TGTGCCAGCAGTTCCCCGACAGGCGGGAGCACCTTC

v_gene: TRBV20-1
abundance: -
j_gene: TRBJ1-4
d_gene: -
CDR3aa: CSARYGEKLFF
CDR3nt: TGCAGTGCACGGTACGGTGAAAAACTGTTTTTT

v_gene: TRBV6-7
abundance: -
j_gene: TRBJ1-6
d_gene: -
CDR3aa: CASSLLGSYNSPLHF
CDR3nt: TGTGCCAGCAGTCTCCTCGGCTCCTATAATTCACCCCTCCACTTT

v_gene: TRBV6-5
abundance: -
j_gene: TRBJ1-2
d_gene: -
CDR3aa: CASSPQRDKNYGYTF
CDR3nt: TGTGCCAGCAGTCCCCAGAGGGACAAAAACTATGGCTACACCTTC

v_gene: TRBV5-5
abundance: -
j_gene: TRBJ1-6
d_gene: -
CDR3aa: CASSPTRQGRNSPLHF
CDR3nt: TGTGCCAGCAGCCCAACCCGGCAGGGGAGAAATTCACCCCTCCACTTT

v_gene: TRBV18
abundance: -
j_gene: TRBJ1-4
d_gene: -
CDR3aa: CASSRGRAGEKLFF
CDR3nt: TGTGCCAGCTCACGCGGCCGGGCGGGAGAAAAACTGTTTTTT

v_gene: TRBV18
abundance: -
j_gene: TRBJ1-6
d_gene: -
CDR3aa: CASSREARNSPLHF
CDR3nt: TGTGCCAGCTCACGGGAGGCTCGGAATTCACCCCTCCACTTT

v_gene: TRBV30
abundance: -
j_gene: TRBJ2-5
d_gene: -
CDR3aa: CAWSVRSVKETQYF
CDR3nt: TGTGCCTGGAGTGTACGCAGTGTCAAAGAGACCCAGTACTTC

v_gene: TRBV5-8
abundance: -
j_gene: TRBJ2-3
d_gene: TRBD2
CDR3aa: CASSLALTSGSTDTQYF
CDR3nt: TGTGCCAGCAGCTTGGCCCTGACTAGCGGAAGCACAGATACGCAGTATTTT

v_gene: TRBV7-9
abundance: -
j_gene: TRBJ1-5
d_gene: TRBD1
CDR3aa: CASSHGTANQPQHF
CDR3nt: TGTGCCAGCAGCCACGGGACAGCTAATCAGCCCCAGCATTTT

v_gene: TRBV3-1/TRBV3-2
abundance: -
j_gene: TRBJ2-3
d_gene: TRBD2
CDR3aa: CASSPLAGVGDTQYF
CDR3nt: TGTGCCAGCAGTCCTCTAGCGGGGGTGGGAGATACGCAGTATTTT

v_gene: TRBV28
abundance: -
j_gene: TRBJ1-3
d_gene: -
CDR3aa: CASSFQGGGSGNTIYF
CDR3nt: TGTGCCAGCAGTTTCCAGGGAGGAGGGTCTGGAAACACCATATATTTT

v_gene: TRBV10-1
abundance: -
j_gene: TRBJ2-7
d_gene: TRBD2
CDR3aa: CASSDRGGNEQYF
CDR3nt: TGCGCCAGCAGTGATAGGGGAGGGAACGAGCAGTACTTC

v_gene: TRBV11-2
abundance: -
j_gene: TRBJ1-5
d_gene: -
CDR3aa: CASSLGEYQPQHF
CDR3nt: TGTGCCAGCAGCTTAGGAGAATATCAGCCCCAGCATTTT

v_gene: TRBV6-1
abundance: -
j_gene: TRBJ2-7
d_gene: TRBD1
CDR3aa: CASSEGGGQGGEQYF
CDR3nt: TGTGCCAGCAGTGAAGGAGGAGGACAGGGTGGTGAGCAGTACTTC

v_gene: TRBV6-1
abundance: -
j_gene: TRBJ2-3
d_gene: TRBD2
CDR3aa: CASSDRLAGGPAEVAQYF
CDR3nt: TGTGCCAGCAGTGACAGACTAGCGGGAGGGCCTGCGGAGGTGGCGCAGTATTTT

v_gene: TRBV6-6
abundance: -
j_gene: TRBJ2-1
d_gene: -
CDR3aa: CASSPWTAPSSYNEQFF
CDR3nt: TGTGCCAGCAGTCCGTGGACAGCCCCTAGCTCCTACAATGAGCAGTTCTTC

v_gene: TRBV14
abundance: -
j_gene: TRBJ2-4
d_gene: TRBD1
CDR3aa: CASSQGVVDRSQYF
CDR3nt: TGTGCCAGCAGCCAAGGGGTTGTGGACAGGAGTCAGTACTTC

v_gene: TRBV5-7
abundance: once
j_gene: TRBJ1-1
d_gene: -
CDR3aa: CASSPDSYEAFF
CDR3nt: TGTGCCAGCAGCCCGGACAGTTATGAAGCTTTCTTT

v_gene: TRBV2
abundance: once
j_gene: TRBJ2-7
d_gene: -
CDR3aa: CASRVAGAGEQYF
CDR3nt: TGTGCCAGCCGGGTGGCGGGGGCGGGCGAGCAGTACTTC

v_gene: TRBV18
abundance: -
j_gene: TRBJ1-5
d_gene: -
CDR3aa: CASSPGSNQPQHF
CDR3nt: TGTGCCAGCTCACCAGGCAGCAATCAGCCCCAGCATTTT